This T cell receptor (beta chain) is drawn from a study of blood T cell repertoires in COVID-19. Study-wide background: PBMCs, B-cell-depleted T cells, or T cells provided the cDNA or gDNA that made up the material.

Looked up from germline, CDR1 is MNHEY and CDR2 is SMNVEV (reference sequence). CDR3 length equals 15 residues. After removal of 6 bases from V and 2 bases from J, the junction contained 7 bases not matched to a gene. TCRdb's table, derived via immunoSEQ multiplex PCR, lists solely in-frame clones and lacks some. In the table there are 200,000 to 250,000 clones, around 86% of which are singletons. This TCR was sampled from a man aged 50 to 60 with COVID-19, enrolled during active disease. What was sequenced was peripheral blood. The V call is TRBV27, the J call TRBJ2-7, with 10 nucleotides matching TRBD2. The CDR3 spells CASSSGLAATYEQYF. The CDR3 region has the DNA TGTGCCAGCAGCTCCGGACTAGCGGCCACCTACGAGCAGTACTTC.